This T cell receptor (beta chain) stems from a study of blood T cells in healthy people across ages. Study in general: About one barcoded TCR beta cDNA was captured per two T cells. Study-wide findings and caveats: Strongly correlated with naive T cell percentage was TCR beta diversity. Estimates drawn from one million T cells were deemed to understate diversity. Higher diversity, along with more naive CD4+ cells, distinguished long-lived donors from aged donors.

The germline V and J ends were trimmed by 6 bases and 0 bases, with 9 bases remaining between them. Germline assignment: CDR1 KGHDR and CDR2 SFDVKD. The CDR3 spans 14 residues. Regarding this clonotype: Its target is unknown.

The second PCR ran roughly 6 to 11 cycles with a sample-barcoded 5' primer and J-beta primers. One entry per CDR3 protein, called by TCRdb with MiXCR from the 5' RACE reads. The sample has more than 650,000 distinct CDR3 sequences, approximately 21% seen once; the top ten hold roughly a fifth. The rearrangement uses TRBV24-1 and TRBJ2-3; D might be TRBD1 (5 bases). Sequences were obtained from blood. The sequence came from a man between 65 and 85 years old in good health. Here the CDR3 reads CATSSPGSTDTQYF. CDR3 coding DNA: TGTGCCACCAGTTCTCCAGGGAGCACAGATACGCAGTATTTT.